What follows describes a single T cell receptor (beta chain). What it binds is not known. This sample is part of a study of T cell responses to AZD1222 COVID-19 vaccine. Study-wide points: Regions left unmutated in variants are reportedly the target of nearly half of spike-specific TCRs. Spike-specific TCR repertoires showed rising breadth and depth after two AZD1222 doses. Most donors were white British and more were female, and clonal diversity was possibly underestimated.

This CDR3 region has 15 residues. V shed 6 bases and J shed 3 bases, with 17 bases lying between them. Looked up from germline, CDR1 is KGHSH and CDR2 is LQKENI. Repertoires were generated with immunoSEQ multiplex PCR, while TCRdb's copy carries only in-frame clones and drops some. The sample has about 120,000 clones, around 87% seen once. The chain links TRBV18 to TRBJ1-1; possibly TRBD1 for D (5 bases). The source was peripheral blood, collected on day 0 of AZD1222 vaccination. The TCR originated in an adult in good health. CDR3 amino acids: CASSPRWGKDTEAFF. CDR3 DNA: TGTGCCAGCTCGCCGAGATGGGGCAAGGACACTGAAGCTTTCTTT.